This T cell receptor (beta chain) was recorded in a study of identical twins. V trimming: 5 bases; J trimming: 0 bases; junction bases outside the gene matches: 10. The CDR3 covers 16 residues. Germline assignment: CDR1 DFQATT and CDR2 SNEGSKA (reference sequence). This clonotype was observed a few times. TCRdb reprocessed the 5' RACE reads via MiXCR and lists one record per CDR3 protein. In the table there are 500,000 to 650,000 distinct CDR3 sequences, roughly 7.1% of which are singletons. These data are also associated with another study on yellow fever vaccine responses in identical twins. This second study notes: Twins' T cell vaccine responses reportedly looked partly convergent, partly personalized.

Specimen: PBMCs. This chain links TRBV20-1 with TRBJ1-1, with 9 bases identical to TRBD1. This clonotype was obtained from a young woman in good health. The CDR3 region is CSACPRTGALNTEAFF. In DNA form, the CDR3 reads TGCAGTGCTTGCCCCAGGACAGGGGCTTTGAACACTGAAGCTTTCTTT.